This TCR beta chain stems from a study of Graves' ophthalmopathy and Graves' hyperthyroidism. Study-level background: Hyperthyroidism is called stable when no ophthalmopathy develops within 18 months of follow-up.

Amplification targeted the TCR beta CDR3 regions, with RNA transcripts as the source material. In the first round, RT-PCR was carried out with HTBI primers, and a multiplex PCR formed the second round. TCRdb reprocessed the multiplex PCR reads via MiXCR and lists one record per CDR3 protein. Seen here are 560,000 or so distinct CDR3 sequences, 35% to 45% observed once, and the top ten hold about 4.1%. After removal of 8 bases from V and 4 bases from J, the junction contained 14 bases not matched to a gene. The germline CDR1 and CDR2 sequences are SQVTM and ANQGSEA. The CDR3 spans 15 residues. At least ten counts were recorded for this clonotype.

The J gene is TRBJ1-2, the V gene TRBV29-1, with TRBD1 matching 9 bases. The clonotype comes from an adult man with Graves' hyperthyroidism. What was sequenced was peripheral blood or thyroid tissue (not recorded which). The CDR3 DNA reads as TGCAGCCACCTAAACCCGGGACAGGGAGGCTATGGCTACACCTTC. Encoded protein: CSHLNPGQGGYGYTF.